A selection of T cell receptor beta chains follows, all from one sample in a study of shared clonotypes between healthy human individuals. Clones were sequenced by immunoSEQ multiplex PCR, and TCRdb holds only the in-frame ones, with some missing. The sample holds some 89,000 clones, under 70% seen once. The specimen sequenced was memory CD8+ T cells sorted from blood. These receptors came from a young man in good health. The CDR3 runs from the conserved cysteine through the conserved F or W. The D gene is left open where the match is weak. Clone size is not always given. Where it is, it says once, few, many or a class for expanded clones.

v_gene	len	d_gene	abundance	j_gene	CDR3nt	CDR3aa
TRBV10-3	15	NA	NA	TRBJ2-7	TGTGCCATCAGTGATGTAGCCAGGCTCTCCTACGAGCAGTACTTC	CAISDVARLSYEQYF
TRBV6-5	13	NA	NA	TRBJ2-7	TGTGCCAGCAAGGAGACTAGATCCTACGAGCAGTACTTC	CASKETRSYEQYF
TRBV9	14	NA	NA	TRBJ1-1	TGTGCCAGCAGCGTAGGGGACGTTAACACTGAAGCTTTCTTT	CASSVGDVNTEAFF
TRBV19	16	NA	NA	TRBJ2-2	TGTGCCAGTAAACCGCCCGGGGGCACGGACACCGGGGAGCTGTTTTTT	CASKPPGGTDTGELFF
TRBV4-3	16	NA	NA	TRBJ1-5	TGCGCCAGCAGCAAAAGTTGGGCCTCCGACCTTCAGCCCCAGCATTTT	CASSKSWASDLQPQHF
TRBV19	18	NA	NA	TRBJ2-1	TGTGCCAGTAGCTTAGCGCTTACCTTCTTGAGCTCCTACAATGAGCAGTTCTTC	CASSLALTFLSSYNEQFF
TRBV5-4	14	NA	NA	TRBJ2-3	TGTGCCAGCAGCTTGCGGGCTGGGAGAGATACGCAGTATTTT	CASSLRAGRDTQYF
TRBV11-3	15	NA	NA	TRBJ2-1	TGTGCCAGCAGCTTAGATGGGAGCTCCTACAATGAGCAGTTCTTC	CASSLDGSSYNEQFF
TRBV7-2	12	NA	once	TRBJ2-7	TGTGCCAGCAGCTTAGAGTTAGGGGAGCAGTACTTC	CASSLELGEQYF
TRBV11-2	13	NA	NA	TRBJ2-7	TGTGCCAGCGGCAAGGCTCAGCTCTACGAGCAGTACTTC	CASGKAQLYEQYF
TRBV9	15	NA	few	TRBJ1-3	TGTGCCAGCAGCCCCCGGGTCTCGTCCGGAAACACCATATATTTT	CASSPRVSSGNTIYF
TRBV7-8	16	TRBD2	NA	TRBJ2-7	TGTGCCAGCAGCTTATCCGGGACTAGGATTTCGAACGAGCAGTACTTC	CASSLSGTRISNEQYF
TRBV2	15	NA	once	TRBJ2-1	TGTGCCAGCACCGGACGACTAGGGTCCTACAATGAGCAGTTCTTC	CASTGRLGSYNEQFF
TRBV6-1	12	TRBD1	NA	TRBJ1-1	TGTGCCAGCAGTGACCTAGGGGGCTCGGCTTTCTTT	CASSDLGGSAFF
TRBV28	15	NA	once	TRBJ1-2	TGTGCCAGCAGTTTAATCGACAGCCTCATATATGGCTACACCTTC	CASSLIDSLIYGYTF
TRBV4-1	14	NA	many	TRBJ2-5	TGCGCCAGCAGCCAAGAGATCGGGATTCAGACCCAGTACTTC	CASSQEIGIQTQYF
TRBV11-2	15	NA	NA	TRBJ1-1	TGTGCCAGCAGCTTAGTGGTCCGGGGAGACACTGAAGCTTTCTTT	CASSLVVRGDTEAFF
TRBV7-9	14	NA	NA	TRBJ2-2	TGTGCCAGCAGCTTAGCTAGCTACACCGGGGAGCTGTTTTTT	CASSLASYTGELFF
TRBV29-1	12	NA	NA	TRBJ2-1	TGCAGCTCCCGGGATCCCTACAATGAGCAGTTCTTC	CSSRDPYNEQFF
TRBV2	14	NA	NA	TRBJ1-3	TGTGCCAGCAGTGAAGCGGGCTTAGGAAACACCATATATTTT	CASSEAGLGNTIYF
TRBV6-5	15	TRBD1	few	TRBJ2-1	TGTGCCAGCAGCCAGAGGACAGGGCTTTACAATGAGCAGTTCTTC	CASSQRTGLYNEQFF
TRBV10-3	16	TRBD2	NA	TRBJ2-3	TGTGCCATCGGGGCCTCTACTAGCGCGTTCTCAGATACGCAGTATTTT	CAIGASTSAFSDTQYF
TRBV7-3	15	TRBD2	NA	TRBJ2-2	TGTGCCAGCAGACTTGATGCGGGAGGGACCGGGGAGCTGTTTTTT	CASRLDAGGTGELFF
TRBV6-6	13	NA	NA	TRBJ2-7	TGTGCCAGCAGTTATTTAGGGGAATACGAGCAGTACTTC	CASSYLGEYEQYF
TRBV6-1	13	NA	NA	TRBJ2-7	TGTGCCAGCAGTGAAGGGCGGAACTACGAGCAGTACTTC	CASSEGRNYEQYF
TRBV9	12	NA	NA	TRBJ2-3	TGTGCCAGCAGCGGTAGCACAGATACGCAGTATTTT	CASSGSTDTQYF
TRBV15	18	NA	few	TRBJ2-5	TGTGCCACCAGCAGAGACCTAGCGGAGGGAGGGGGGCAAGAGACCCAGTACTTC	CATSRDLAEGGGQETQYF
TRBV5-1	14	TRBD1	NA	TRBJ1-4	TGCGCCAGCAGCGGACAGGGTCCGCATGAAAAACTGTTTTTT	CASSGQGPHEKLFF
TRBV19	16	NA	NA	TRBJ2-5	TGTGCCAGTAGTCTGGGGACTGCACGTACCAGGGAGACCCAGTACTTC	CASSLGTARTRETQYF
TRBV29-1	14	NA	NA	TRBJ2-1	TGCAGCGTTGAAGGGCACGAAGGTGAGGCTGAGCAGTTCTTC	CSVEGHEGEAEQFF
TRBV5-1	12	NA	NA	TRBJ2-5	TGCGCCAGCAGCCTCCCTGAAGAGACCCAGTACTTC	CASSLPEETQYF
TRBV6-1	14	NA	many	TRBJ2-7	TGTGCCAGCAGCTTAACCCGGGAGTTTTACGAGCAGTACTTC	CASSLTREFYEQYF
TRBV10-2	15	TRBD2	NA	TRBJ2-7	TGCGCCAGCAGAGTACTAGCGGGAGAGAGGTACGAGCAGTACTTC	CASRVLAGERYEQYF
TRBV6-5	15	NA	NA	TRBJ2-1	TGTGCCAGCAGTTACTCAGGTAGGGCCGGCCCTGAGCAGTTCTTC	CASSYSGRAGPEQFF
TRBV6-4	15	TRBD2	NA	TRBJ2-1	TGTGCCAACAGTGAAGAGACTAGCGGGAGATCTGAGCAGTTCTTC	CANSEETSGRSEQFF
TRBV4-1	15	NA	few	TRBJ2-7	TGCGCCAGCAGCGCACAGGAGGGCAGGGGATCCGAGCAGTACTTC	CASSAQEGRGSEQYF
TRBV18	11	NA	once	TRBJ1-2	TGTGCCAGCTCAAACACCTATGGCTACACCTTC	CASSNTYGYTF
TRBV14	15	NA	once	TRBJ2-3	TGTGCCAGCAGCCGTCCCGGACAGCTCACAGATACGCAGTATTTT	CASSRPGQLTDTQYF
TRBV11-2	14	NA	NA	TRBJ2-7	TGTGCCAGCAGCGATTCTCTGACTACCTACGAGCAGTACTTC	CASSDSLTTYEQYF
TRBV6-1	15	NA	NA	TRBJ2-2	TGTGCCAGCAGGGCCGGGACAAGTAACACCGGGGAGCTGTTTTTT	CASRAGTSNTGELFF
TRBV7-9	15	NA	NA	TRBJ1-4	TGTGCCAGCAGTTTTAGACAAGCAACTAATGAAAAACTGTTTTTT	CASSFRQATNEKLFF
TRBV2	15	NA	NA	TRBJ2-2	TGTGCCAGCAGTGAAGCGTGGGGGAGCACCGGGGAGCTGTTTTTT	CASSEAWGSTGELFF
TRBV6-1	14	NA	NA	TRBJ2-2	TGTGCCAGTCGGAGGCAGTCGAACACCGGGGAGCTGTTTTTT	CASRRQSNTGELFF